Shown below are 7 T cell receptor beta chains from a single sample sequenced in a study of human T cells and chemical hapten exposure. Sample time point: patch test 1, 2 weeks after DPC sensitization. Stated treatment: therapeutic diphenylcyclopropenone sensitization with weekly scalp DPC. TCRdb independently ran MiXCR on the RACE reads; one entry per CDR3 protein. The sample records 150,000 to 200,000 distinct CDR3 sequences, 14% being singletons. The sequences come from whole blood, collected in connection with sensitization to the hapten diphenylcyclopropenone (DPC). These receptors all stem from a woman in her 30s with alopecia areata. Some clones in this sample may be carry-over from other donors' samples.

The V gene is TRBV5-1, the J gene TRBJ2-5, with a tentative D call TRBD1 (6 bases). The CDR3 is made up of 15 amino acids. With 0 bases removed from V and 5 bases from J, the gap between germline ends came to 14 bases. Germline V gene lookup returns CDR1 SGHRS and CDR2 YFSETQ. CDR3 DNA sequence: TGCGCCAGCAGCTTGGCCCAGGGGCCGACGGAGACCCAGTACTTC. Its protein is CASSLAQGPTETQYF.

This clonotype has only a few counts. The CDR3 nucleotides read TGTGCCATCAACCCGGACGGCGGGGGGTCTGAAGCTTTCTTT. Translated, it gives CAINPDGGGSEAFF. V gene TRBV10-3 combines with J gene TRBJ1-1, with TRBD1 as a possible D gene (5 bases). The CDR3 sequence is 14 residues long. The V gene lost 7 bases and the J gene lost 6 bases, with 18 bases spanning the gap. Germline V CDR1 and CDR2: ENHRY, SYGVKD.

This clonotype was counted ten times or more. This sequence joins TRBV7-2 and TRBJ2-4, with 12 bases that match TRBD2. The CDR3 is 18 amino acids. Germline V CDR1 and CDR2: SGHTA, FQGNSA. The V segment lost 1 base and the J segment 0 bases; nucleotides outside the gene matches: 4. The DNA for the CDR3 is TGTGCCAGCAGCTTAGGGGGACTAGCGGGCTCAGCCAAAAACATTCAGTACTTC. It is translated as CASSLGGLAGSAKNIQYF.

The sample holds a few counts of this clonotype. This chain connects TRBV28 to TRBJ1-1, with TRBD1 matching over 8 bases. Germline CDR1 and CDR2: MDHEN and SYDVKM. This CDR3 is 15 amino acids long. Losses at the gene ends were 7 bases for V and 11 bases for J; bases not matched to a gene: 18. Here the CDR3 DNA reads TGTGCCAGCACCGGCAGGGGGCTGGGCTTTTACGGGGCTTTCTTT. Protein product: CASTGRGLGFYGAFF.

This chain joins TRBV29-1 and TRBJ2-1; D is undetermined. Germline V gene lookup returns CDR1 SQVTM and CDR2 ANQGSEA. This CDR3 has 13 amino acids. V was shortened by 3 bases and J by 9 bases, with 15 bases between the two germline ends. The CDR3 spells CSVEGNTWGEQFF. The CDR3 DNA follows: TGCAGCGTTGAGGGGAACACGTGGGGTGAGCAGTTCTTC.

This clonotype came up a few times. This chain links TRBV5-4 with TRBJ1-4; D might be TRBD1 (5 bases). Trimming stripped 4 bases from V and 6 bases from J, with 16 bases between. The CDR3 has 15 amino acids. Germline V gene lookup returns CDR1 SGHNT and CDR2 YYREEE (reference sequence). The CDR3 loop reads CASSLGPGQDEKLFF. DNA for the CDR3: TGTGCCAGCAGCCTTGGACCAGGGCAGGATGAAAAACTGTTTTTT.

This clonotype has a count of ten or more. The CDR3 sequence: CASSFKGGETQYF. DNA for the CDR3: TGTGCCAGCAGTTTTAAGGGAGGGGAGACCCAGTACTTC. The chain combines TRBV12-3 or TRBV12-4 with TRBJ2-5; 7 bases fit TRBD2. CDR3 length equals 13 residues. V dropped 3 bases and J dropped 5; count of bases not matched to a gene: 3.